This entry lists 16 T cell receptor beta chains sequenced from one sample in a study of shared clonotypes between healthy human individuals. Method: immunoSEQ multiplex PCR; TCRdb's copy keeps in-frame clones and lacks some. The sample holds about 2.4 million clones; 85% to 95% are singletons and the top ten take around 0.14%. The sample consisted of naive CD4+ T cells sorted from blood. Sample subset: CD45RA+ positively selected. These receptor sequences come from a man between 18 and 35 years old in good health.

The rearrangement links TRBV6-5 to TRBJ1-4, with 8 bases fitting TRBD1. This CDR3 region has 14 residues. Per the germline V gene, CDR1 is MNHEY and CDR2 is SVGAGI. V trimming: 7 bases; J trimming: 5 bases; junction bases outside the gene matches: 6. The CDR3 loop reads CASNIGTGNEKLFF. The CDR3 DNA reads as TGTGCCAGCAATATAGGGACAGGAAATGAAAAACTGTTTTTT.

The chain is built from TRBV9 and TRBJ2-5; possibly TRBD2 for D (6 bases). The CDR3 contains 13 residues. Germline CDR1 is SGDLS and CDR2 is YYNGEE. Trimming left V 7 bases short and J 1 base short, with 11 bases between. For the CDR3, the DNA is TGTGCCAGCGCCTTGGGGGGCCAAGAGACCCAGTACTTC. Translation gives CASALGGQETQYF.

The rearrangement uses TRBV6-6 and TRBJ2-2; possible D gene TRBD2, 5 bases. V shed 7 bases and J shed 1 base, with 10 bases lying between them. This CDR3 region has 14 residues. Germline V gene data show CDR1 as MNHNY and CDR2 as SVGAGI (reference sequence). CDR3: CASTSSVNTGELFF. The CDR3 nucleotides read TGTGCCAGCACGAGTAGCGTGAACACCGGGGAGCTGTTTTTT.

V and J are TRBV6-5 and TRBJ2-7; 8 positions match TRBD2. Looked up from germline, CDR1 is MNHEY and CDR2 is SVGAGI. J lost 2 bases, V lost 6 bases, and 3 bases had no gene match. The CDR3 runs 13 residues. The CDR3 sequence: CASSKLAAYEQYF. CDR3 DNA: TGTGCCAGCAGCAAACTAGCGGCCTACGAGCAGTACTTC.

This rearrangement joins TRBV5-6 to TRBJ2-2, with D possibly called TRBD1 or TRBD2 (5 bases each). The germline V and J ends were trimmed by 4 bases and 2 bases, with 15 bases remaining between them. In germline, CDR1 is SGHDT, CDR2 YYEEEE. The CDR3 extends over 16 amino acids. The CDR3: CASSGTGTINTGELFF. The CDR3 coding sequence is TGTGCCAGCAGCGGAACCGGGACGATTAACACCGGGGAGCTGTTTTTT.

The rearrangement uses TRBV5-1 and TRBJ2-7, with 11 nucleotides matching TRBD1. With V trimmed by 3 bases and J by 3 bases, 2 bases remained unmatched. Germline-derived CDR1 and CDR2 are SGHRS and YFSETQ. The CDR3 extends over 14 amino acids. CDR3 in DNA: TGCGCCAGCAGCTGGGGACAGGGGGACTACGAGCAGTACTTC. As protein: CASSWGQGDYEQYF.

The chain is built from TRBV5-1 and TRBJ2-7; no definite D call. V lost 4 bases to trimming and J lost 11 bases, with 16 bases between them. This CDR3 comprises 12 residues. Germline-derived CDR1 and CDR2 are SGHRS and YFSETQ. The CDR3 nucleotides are TGCGCCAGCAGCCAGGCCGGAGAGGATAAGTACTTC. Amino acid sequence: CASSQAGEDKYF.

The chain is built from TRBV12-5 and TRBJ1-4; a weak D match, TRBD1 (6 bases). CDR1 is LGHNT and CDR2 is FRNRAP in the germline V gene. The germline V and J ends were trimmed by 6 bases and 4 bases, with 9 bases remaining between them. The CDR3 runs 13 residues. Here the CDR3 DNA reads TGTGCTAGTGGACAGGGTATTAATGAAAAACTGTTTTTT. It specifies CASGQGINEKLFF.

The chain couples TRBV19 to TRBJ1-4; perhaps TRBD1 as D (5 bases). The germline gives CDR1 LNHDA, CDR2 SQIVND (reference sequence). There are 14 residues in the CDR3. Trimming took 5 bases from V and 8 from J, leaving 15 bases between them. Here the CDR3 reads CASSPGTWGEKLFF. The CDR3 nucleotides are TGTGCCAGTAGTCCCGGGACCTGGGGCGAAAAACTGTTTTTT.

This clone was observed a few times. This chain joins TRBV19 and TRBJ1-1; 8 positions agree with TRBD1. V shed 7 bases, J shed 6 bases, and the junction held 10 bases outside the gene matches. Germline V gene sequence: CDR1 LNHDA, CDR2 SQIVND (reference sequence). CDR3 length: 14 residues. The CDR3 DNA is TGTGCCAGTAACATCCCCGGACAGGGTGCTGAAGCTTTCTTT. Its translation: CASNIPGQGAEAFF.

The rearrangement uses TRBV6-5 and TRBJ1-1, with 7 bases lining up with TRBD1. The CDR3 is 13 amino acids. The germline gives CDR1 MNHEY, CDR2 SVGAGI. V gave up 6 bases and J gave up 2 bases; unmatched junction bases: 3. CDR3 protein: CASRGTANTEAFF. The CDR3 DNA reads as TGTGCCAGCAGAGGGACAGCCAACACTGAAGCTTTCTTT.

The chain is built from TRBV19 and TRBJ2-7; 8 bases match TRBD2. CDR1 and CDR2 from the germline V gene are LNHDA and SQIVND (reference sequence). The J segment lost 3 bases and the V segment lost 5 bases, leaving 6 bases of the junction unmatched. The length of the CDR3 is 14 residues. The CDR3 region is CASSPGLENYEQYF. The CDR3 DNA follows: TGTGCCAGTAGTCCGGGACTAGAAAACTACGAGCAGTACTTC.

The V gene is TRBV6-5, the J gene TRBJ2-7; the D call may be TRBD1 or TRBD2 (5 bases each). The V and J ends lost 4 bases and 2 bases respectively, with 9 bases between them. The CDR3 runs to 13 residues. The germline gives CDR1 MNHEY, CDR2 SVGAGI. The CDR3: CASSWGRTYEQYF. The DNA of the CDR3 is TGTGCCAGCAGTTGGGGACGGACCTACGAGCAGTACTTC.

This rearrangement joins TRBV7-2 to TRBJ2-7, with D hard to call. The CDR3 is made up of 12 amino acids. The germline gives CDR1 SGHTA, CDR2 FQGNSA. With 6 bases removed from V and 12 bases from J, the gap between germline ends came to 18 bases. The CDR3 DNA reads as TGTGCCAGCAGTTTGGAGCCGGGCCCAGTGTACTTC. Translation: CASSLEPGPVYF.

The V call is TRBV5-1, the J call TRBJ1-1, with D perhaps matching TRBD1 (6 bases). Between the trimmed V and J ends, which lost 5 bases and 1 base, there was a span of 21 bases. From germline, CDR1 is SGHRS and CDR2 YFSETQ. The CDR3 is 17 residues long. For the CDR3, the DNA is TGCGCCAGCAGACGGGGGGCCGGGGATGAGAGGAACACTGAAGCTTTCTTT. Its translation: CASRRGAGDERNTEAFF. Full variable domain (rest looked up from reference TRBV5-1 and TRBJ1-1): KAGVTQTPRYLIKTRGQQVTLSCSPISGHRSVSWYQQTPGQGLQFLFEYFSETQRNKGNFPGRFSGRQFSNSRSEMNVSTLELGDSALYLCASRRGAGDERNTEAFFGQGTRLTVV.

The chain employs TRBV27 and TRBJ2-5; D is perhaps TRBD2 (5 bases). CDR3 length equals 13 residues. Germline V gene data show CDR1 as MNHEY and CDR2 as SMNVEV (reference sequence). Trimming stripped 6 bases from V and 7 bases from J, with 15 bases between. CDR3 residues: CASSQREIGTQYF. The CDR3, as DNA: TGTGCCAGCAGCCAAAGGGAGATTGGGACCCAGTACTTC.